Described below is a single TCR beta chain sequence and its context. This specimen comes from a study of OX40 agonist ivuxolimab in advanced cancers. Study as a whole: Partial responses were achieved by three patients, one with hepatocellular carcinoma and two with cutaneous melanoma.

Profiling relied on immunoSEQ multiplex PCR, and the TCRdb table lists in-frame clones only, not all of them. The sample lists some 90,000 clones, roughly 89% occurring once. Germline CDR1 SGHNT, CDR2 YYREEE (reference sequence). Trimming removed 2 bases from V and 6 bases from J, with 12 bases in between. The CDR3 is 13 amino acids. The V call is TRBV5-4, the J call TRBJ2-7; maybe TRBD2 (5 bases). Sequencing was performed on CD4+ or CD8+ T cells sorted from blood, taken in a trial of the OX40 agonist ivuxolimab. This clonotype was sampled from an adult with an advanced solid tumor such as melanoma, head and neck, liver or kidney cancer. The CDR3 bases are TGTGCCAGCAGCTTCCCTGACGGAGGCGAGCAGTACTTC. Amino acids: CASSFPDGGEQYF.